These 20 T cell receptor beta chains were all obtained from the same sample, sequenced in a study of blood T cell repertoires in COVID-19. Profiling relied on immunoSEQ multiplex PCR, and the TCRdb table lists in-frame clones only, not all of them. The table includes 35,000 to 50,000 clones, 80% to 90% detected once. Sequences were obtained from peripheral blood. The receptor source for this set is a man between 65 and 85 years old with active COVID-19.

The rearrangement joins TRBV5-6 to TRBJ1-2; TRBD1 matches 9 bases. J was trimmed by 4 bases and V by 4 bases; bases with no gene match: 8. This CDR3 comprises 15 residues. Germline V gene lookup returns CDR1 SGHDT and CDR2 YYEEEE. CDR3 DNA sequence: TGTGCCAGCAGCGTGGGACAGGGCTTTTTCTATGGCTACACCTTC. It encodes CASSVGQGFFYGYTF.

The rearrangement uses TRBV18 and TRBJ1-1; 7 nucleotides line up with TRBD1. V lost 5 bases and J lost 3; bases outside the gene matches: 9. CDR3 length: 15 residues. Germline V CDR1 and CDR2: KGHSH, LQKENI. The CDR3 DNA reads as TGTGCCAGCTCAGGACGACAGGGAGAGTACACTGAAGCTTTCTTT. The encoded protein is CASSGRQGEYTEAFF.

This rearrangement joins TRBV10-3 to TRBJ1-2, with 8 nucleotides matching TRBD1. The J segment lost 3 bases and the V segment lost 6 bases, leaving 9 bases of the junction unmatched. The CDR3 loop spans 15 amino acids. Germline-derived CDR1 and CDR2 are ENHRY and SYGVKD. CDR3 DNA sequence: TGTGCCATCAGAGACGGCGGCAGGGGGCACTATGGCTACACCTTC. This sequence encodes CAIRDGGRGHYGYTF.

The rearrangement joins TRBV6-2 or TRBV6-3 to TRBJ2-7, with TRBD2 identical over 8 bases. The CDR3 has 13 residues. Germline CDR1 reads MNHEY; CDR2 reads SVGEGT. The V segment lost 2 bases and the J segment 4 bases; nucleotides outside the gene matches: 1. Here the CDR3 reads CASSYGLAYEQYF. As DNA, the CDR3 is TGTGCCAGCAGTTACGGACTAGCTTACGAGCAGTACTTC.

The rearrangement joins TRBV7-2 to TRBJ1-2; TRBD1 is a possible D gene (5 bases). Per germline, CDR1 SGHTA and CDR2 FQGNSA. The CDR3 contains 12 residues. V dropped 5 bases and J dropped 8 bases, with 12 bases sitting between them. CDR3 protein: CASSLRTSGYTF. CDR3 nucleotides: TGTGCCAGCAGCCTTCGGACAAGCGGCTACACCTTC.

The chain couples TRBV15 to TRBJ1-1, with a weak D call TRBD1 (5 bases). The CDR3 extends over 15 amino acids. Germline-derived CDR1 and CDR2 are LNHNV and YYDKDF (reference sequence). V was pared by 1 base and J by 2 bases, with 11 bases between. The CDR3 is CATSRGGTVNTEAFF. CDR3 DNA: TGTGCCACCAGCAGAGGCGGGACGGTTAACACTGAAGCTTTCTTT.

The chain joins TRBV15 to TRBJ1-6; D is possibly TRBD1 (6 bases). V lost 3 bases to trimming and J lost 10 bases, with 16 bases between them. CDR3 size: 15 residues. CDR1 and CDR2 (germline): LNHNV, YYDKDF (reference sequence). In DNA form, the CDR3 reads TGTGCCACCAGCAGGCAACAGGGTGGTGAATCACCCCTCCACTTT. Translating it yields CATSRQQGGESPLHF.

The chain couples TRBV12-3 or TRBV12-4 to TRBJ2-7, with no clear D. This CDR3 has 13 residues. With 5 bases removed from V and 2 bases from J, the gap between germline ends came to 10 bases. The CDR3 sequence is CASSPLAAYEQYF. As DNA, the CDR3 is TGTGCCAGCAGTCCTTTGGCCGCCTACGAGCAGTACTTC.

This chain connects TRBV5-4 to TRBJ2-2; a possible D gene is TRBD2 (8 bases). Germline V gene lookup returns CDR1 SGHNT and CDR2 YYREEE (reference sequence). This CDR3 region has 16 residues. Trimming took 4 bases from V and 0 from J, leaving 13 bases between them. The CDR3 DNA is TGTGCCAGCAGCCCGGGAGGGACAGCGAACACCGGGGAGCTGTTTTTT. It encodes CASSPGGTANTGELFF. Together with reference TRBV5-4 and TRBJ2-2, the CDR3 gives the full variable domain: ETGVTQSPTHLIKTRGQQVTLRCSSQSGHNTVSWYQQALGQGPQFIFQYYREEENGRGNFPPRFSGLQFPNYSSELNVNALELDDSALYLCASSPGGTANTGELFFGEGSRLTVL.

This clone was seen a few times. V usage is TRBV3-1 (or the pseudogene TRBV3-2) and J usage is TRBJ1-2; TRBD1 matches 7 bases. The CDR3 length is 15 residues. V lost 1 base to trimming and J lost 7 bases; unmatched junction nucleotides: 9. Germline V gives CDR1 LGHDT, CDR2 YNNKEL (reference sequence). The CDR3 sequence: CASSQGSGQVAGYTF. CDR3 nucleotides: TGTGCCAGCAGCCAAGGAAGTGGACAGGTTGCTGGCTACACCTTC.

Details on this clone: The sample has other DNA sequences that encode this CDR3 too. V and J are TRBV7-2 and TRBJ1-1; D not resolved. The CDR3 is made up of 13 amino acids. V dropped 1 base and J dropped 1 base, with 4 bases sitting between them. Germline CDR1 is SGHTA and CDR2 is FQGNSA. The CDR3 DNA reads as TGTGCCAGCAGCTTAGACAGGAACACTGAAGCTTTCTTT. Protein sequence: CASSLDRNTEAFF.

The rearrangement links TRBV12-3 or TRBV12-4 to TRBJ2-4; possibly TRBD1 for D (6 bases). The CDR3 totals 13 residues. The V end lost 2 bases, the J end lost 14 bases, and 16 bases lay between the germline ends. The CDR3 sequence is CASSLSPGGFKYF. CDR3 nucleotide sequence: TGTGCCAGCAGTTTAAGTCCTGGGGGCTTTAAGTACTTC.

The chain has TRBV25-1 and TRBJ1-4, with 9 nucleotides matching TRBD1. Germline-derived CDR1 and CDR2 are MGHDK and SYGVNS. V lost 4 bases to trimming and J lost 7 bases; unmatched junction nucleotides: 7. The CDR3 has 15 residues. CDR3 nucleotides: TGTGCCAGCAGTGCCCCGACAGGGGGAGTTGAAAAACTGTTTTTT. Encoded protein: CASSAPTGGVEKLFF.

CDR3 protein: CASWLSLAGSYEQYF. The CDR3 coding sequence is TGTGCCAGCTGGCTAAGTCTAGCGGGATCCTACGAGCAGTACTTC. This chain links TRBV21-1 with TRBJ2-7; the tabulated D call, TRBD2, remains unverified against the DNA. TRBV21-1 is termed a pseudogene. The CDR3 has 15 residues.

The chain links TRBV19 to TRBJ1-5; 9 nucleotides line up with TRBD1. The CDR3 sequence is 14 residues long. Per germline, CDR1 LNHDA and CDR2 SQIVND (reference sequence). Trimming cost V 6 bases and J 7 bases; bases outside gene matches: 7. The CDR3: CASSIDRGGQPQHF. CDR3 DNA sequence: TGTGCCAGTAGCATTGACAGGGGGGGACAGCCCCAGCATTTT.

This rearrangement joins TRBV5-1 to TRBJ1-1, with TRBD1 identical over 8 bases. Germline V CDR1 and CDR2: SGHRS, YFSETQ. Trimming removed 4 bases from V and 7 bases from J; junction bases left unmatched: 9. CDR3 length equals 14 residues. This chain's CDR3 is CASSPHDRGSEAFF. The DNA for the CDR3 is TGCGCCAGCAGCCCGCACGACAGGGGCAGTGAAGCTTTCTTT.

The gene calls are TRBV7-2 and TRBJ2-7; 10 bases agree with TRBD2. The junction had 6 bases not matched to a gene; V was cut back by 4 bases and J by 3 bases. The germline V gene has CDR1 SGHTA and CDR2 FQGNSA. The CDR3 sequence is 15 residues long. The CDR3 region has the DNA TGTGCCAGCAGCTCCTCTAGCGGGGGTAACTACGAGCAGTACTTC. Translating gives CASSSSSGGNYEQYF.

The chain is built from TRBV4-3 and TRBJ2-1; D possibly corresponds to TRBD2 (6 bases). This CDR3 comprises 16 residues. The germline V gene has CDR1 LGHNA and CDR2 YSLEER. Trimming cost V 0 bases and J 8 bases, with 17 bases left between them. This CDR3 is CASSQEGGVGFDEQFF. Written as DNA, the CDR3 is TGCGCCAGCAGCCAAGAGGGGGGAGTCGGGTTCGATGAGCAGTTCTTC.

The rearrangement joins TRBV19 to TRBJ1-5; TRBD1 aligns across 8 bases. From germline, CDR1 is LNHDA and CDR2 SQIVND (reference sequence). J lost 4 bases, V lost 7 bases, and 9 bases had no gene match. The CDR3 totals 15 residues. CDR3: CASTDREGINQPQHF. The CDR3 region has the DNA TGTGCCAGTACGGACAGGGAGGGAATTAATCAGCCCCAGCATTTT.

The V gene is TRBV4-3, the J gene TRBJ2-2, with D perhaps TRBD2 (6 bases). Germline V lookup: CDR1 LGHNA, CDR2 YSLEER. The CDR3 spans 18 residues. Trimming removed 0 bases from V and 7 bases from J, with 21 bases in between. The CDR3, as DNA: TGCGCCAGCAGCCAAGATATGAGTAGCGGCCTAAGGGGCGGGGAGCTGTTTTTT. It specifies CASSQDMSSGLRGGELFF.